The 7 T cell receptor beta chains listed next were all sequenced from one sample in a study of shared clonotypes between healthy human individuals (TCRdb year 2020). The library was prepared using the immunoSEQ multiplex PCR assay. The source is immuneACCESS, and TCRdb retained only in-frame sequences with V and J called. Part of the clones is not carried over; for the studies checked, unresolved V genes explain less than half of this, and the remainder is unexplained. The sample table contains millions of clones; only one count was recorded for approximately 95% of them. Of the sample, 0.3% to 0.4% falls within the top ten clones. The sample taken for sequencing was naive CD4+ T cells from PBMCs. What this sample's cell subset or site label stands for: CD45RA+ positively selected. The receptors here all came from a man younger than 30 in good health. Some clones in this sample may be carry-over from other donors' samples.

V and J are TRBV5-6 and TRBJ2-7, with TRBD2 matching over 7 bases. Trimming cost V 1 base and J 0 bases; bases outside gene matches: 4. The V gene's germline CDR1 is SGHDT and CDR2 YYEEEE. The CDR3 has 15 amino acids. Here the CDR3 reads CASSLYSGHSYEQYF. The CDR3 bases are TGTGCCAGCAGCTTGTATAGCGGGCACTCCTACGAGCAGTACTTC.

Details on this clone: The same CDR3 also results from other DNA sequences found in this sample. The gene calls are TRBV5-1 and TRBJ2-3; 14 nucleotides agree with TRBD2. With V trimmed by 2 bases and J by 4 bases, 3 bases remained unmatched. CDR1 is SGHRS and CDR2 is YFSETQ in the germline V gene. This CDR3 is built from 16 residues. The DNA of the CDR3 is TGCGCCAGCAGCTTAGGACTAGCGGGAGGAGCAGATACGCAGTATTTT. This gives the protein CASSLGLAGGADTQYF.

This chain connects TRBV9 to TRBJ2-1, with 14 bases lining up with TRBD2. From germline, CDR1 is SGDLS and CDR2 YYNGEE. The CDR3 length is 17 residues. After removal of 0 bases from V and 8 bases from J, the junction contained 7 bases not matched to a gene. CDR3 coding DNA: TGTGCCAGCAGCGTAGCCTCCGGGACTAGCGGGAGTGATGAGCAGTTCTTC. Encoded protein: CASSVASGTSGSDEQFF.

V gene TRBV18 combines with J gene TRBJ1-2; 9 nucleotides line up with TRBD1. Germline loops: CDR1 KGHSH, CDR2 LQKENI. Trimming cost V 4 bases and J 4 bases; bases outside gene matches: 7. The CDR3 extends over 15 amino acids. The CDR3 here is CASSLQTGGSYGYTF. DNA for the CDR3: TGTGCCAGCTCACTCCAAACAGGGGGCAGCTATGGCTACACCTTC.

The CDR3 reads CSAGKRGLAYNEQFF. The CDR3 DNA is TGCAGCGCCGGCAAAAGGGGACTAGCTTACAATGAGCAGTTCTTC. The chain carries TRBV29-1 and TRBJ2-1; 9 nucleotides match TRBD2. The CDR3 has 15 amino acids. J gave up 4 bases and V 7 bases, and 11 bases lay outside the gene matches. Germline-derived CDR1 and CDR2 are SQVTM and ANQGSEA.

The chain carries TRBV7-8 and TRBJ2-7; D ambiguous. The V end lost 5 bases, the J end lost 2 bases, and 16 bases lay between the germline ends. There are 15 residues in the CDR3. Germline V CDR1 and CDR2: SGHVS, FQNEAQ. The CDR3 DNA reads TGTGCCAGCAGCCAAACCTCTAAGCAGACCTACGAGCAGTACTTC. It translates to CASSQTSKQTYEQYF. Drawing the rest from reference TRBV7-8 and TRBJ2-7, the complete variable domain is GAGVSQSPRYKVAKRGQDVALRCDPISGHVSLFWYQQALGQGPEFLTYFQNEAQLDKSGLPSDRFFAERPEGSVSTLKIQRTQQEDSAVYLCASSQTSKQTYEQYFGPGTRLTVT.

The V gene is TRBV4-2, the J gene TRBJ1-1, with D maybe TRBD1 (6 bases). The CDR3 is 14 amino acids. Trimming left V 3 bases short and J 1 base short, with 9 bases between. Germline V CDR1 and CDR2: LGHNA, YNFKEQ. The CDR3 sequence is CASSQEGGNTEAFF. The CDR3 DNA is TGTGCCAGCAGCCAGGAGGGGGGGAACACTGAAGCTTTCTTT.